This T cell receptor beta chain was retrieved from a study of blood T cell repertoires in COVID-19. Study at large: Whether acute or convalescent, the COVID-19 samples came from the United States, Italy and Spain. T cells, B-cell-depleted T cells, or PBMCs provided the cDNA or gDNA that served as material.

In the original processing: Quantification of nucleated cells was approximated via reference gene primer amplification. Assay used: immunoSEQ multiplex PCR; TCRdb lists only in-frame clones, some missing. V, J and clone size derive from that table, while D and trimming were established from the DNA sequence. The sample shows around 50,000 clones, approximately 88% of them seen only once. Germline CDR1 and CDR2: SGHDT and YYEEEE. V was pared by 0 bases and J by 0 bases, with 6 bases between. The CDR3 totals 15 residues. V gene TRBV5-6 combines with J gene TRBJ2-2, with D possibly being TRBD1 (5 bases). The sequence was obtained from a human donor in a cohort sampled during active COVID-19. What was sequenced was peripheral blood. DNA of the CDR3: TGTGCCAGCAGCTTGGCAGGGCCGAACACCGGGGAGCTGTTTTTT. The encoded protein is CASSLAGPNTGELFF. The full variable domain, with the rest looked up from reference TRBV5-6 and TRBJ2-2, is DAGVTQSPTHLIKTRGQQVTLRCSPKSGHDTVSWYQQALGQGPQFIFQYYEEEERQRGNFPDRFSGHQFPNYSSELNVNALLLGDSALYLCASSLAGPNTGELFFGEGSRLTVL.